A selection of T cell receptor beta chains follows, all from one sample in a study of shared clonotypes between healthy human individuals. Profiling relied on immunoSEQ multiplex PCR, and the TCRdb table lists in-frame clones only, not all of them. Seen here are around 1.5 million clones, around 98% observed once, and the top ten hold roughly 0.45%. Sequenced sample: naive CD4+ T cells sorted from blood. These TCRs come from a young man in good health. Both conserved end residues are part of each CDR3. A D gene is named only where the DNA matches it firmly. Size is stated for part of the rows, as once, few or many counts, or as a class when the clone is expanded.

CDR3: CSGVGMNQYF; DNA: TGCAGTGGGGTCGGGATGAACCAGTACTTC; size: NA; V: TRBV20-1; J: TRBJ2-5; D: NA
CDR3: CASSVLAGVYEQYF; DNA: TGTGCCAGCAGTGTACTAGCGGGAGTCTACGAGCAGTACTTC; size: NA; V: TRBV2; J: TRBJ2-7; D: TRBD2
CDR3: CAIGRENQETQYF; DNA: TGTGCCATCGGCCGGGAGAACCAAGAGACCCAGTACTTC; size: NA; V: TRBV10-3; J: TRBJ2-5; D: NA
CDR3: CAISELRGISEAFF; DNA: TGTGCCATCAGTGAGCTACGGGGAATCTCTGAAGCTTTCTTT; size: NA; V: TRBV10-3; J: TRBJ1-1; D: NA
CDR3: CASSLGRGGNKNEQFF; DNA: TGTGCCAGCAGCTTAGGGCGTGGGGGCAACAAGAATGAGCAGTTCTTC; size: NA; V: TRBV11-1; J: TRBJ2-1; D: NA
CDR3: CASSPLAGPTYNEQFF; DNA: TGTGCCAGCAGCCCTTTAGCGGGACCCACCTACAATGAGCAGTTCTTC; size: once; V: TRBV14; J: TRBJ2-1; D: TRBD2
CDR3: CASSVGTSGRNTQYF; DNA: TGTGCCAGCAGCGTAGGGACTAGCGGGAGAAATACGCAGTATTTT; size: once; V: TRBV9; J: TRBJ2-3; D: TRBD2
CDR3: CASSPDMDGTYGYTF; DNA: TGTGCCAGCTCACCGGACATGGACGGTACCTATGGCTACACCTTC; size: NA; V: TRBV18; J: TRBJ1-2; D: NA
CDR3: CASSREDRVYEQYF; DNA: TGCGCCAGCAGCCGGGAGGACAGGGTCTACGAGCAGTACTTC; size: NA; V: TRBV5-1; J: TRBJ2-7; D: NA
CDR3: CASSGVPAHEQYF; DNA: TGCGCCAGCAGTGGAGTCCCCGCGCACGAGCAGTACTTC; size: NA; V: TRBV10-1; J: TRBJ2-7; D: NA
CDR3: CASSQDRGNQPQHF; DNA: TGTGCCAGCAGCCAAGACAGGGGTAATCAGCCCCAGCATTTT; size: NA; V: TRBV27; J: TRBJ1-5; D: TRBD1
CDR3: CATSRDRGTGQETQYF; DNA: TGTGCCACCAGCAGAGATAGGGGGACAGGCCAAGAGACCCAGTACTTC; size: NA; V: TRBV15; J: TRBJ2-5; D: TRBD1
CDR3: CASSVESGFVAGELFF; DNA: TGTGCCAGCAGCGTAGAATCGGGGTTCGTAGCCGGGGAGCTGTTTTTT; size: NA; V: TRBV9; J: TRBJ2-2; D: NA